This T cell receptor beta chain is from a study of shared clonotypes between healthy human individuals. PBMC DNA, left unsorted, was sequenced on ten immunoSEQ deep assay plates. The method was immunoSEQ multiplex PCR; TCRdb's version includes in-frame clones alone and lacks a portion of them. The table has some 450,000 clones, about 74% seen once. A remark on this clone: Its specificity is not known.

The V gene's germline CDR1 is KGHSH and CDR2 LQKENI. Trimming removed 3 bases from V and 8 bases from J; junction bases left unmatched: 12. This CDR3 spans 17 amino acids. Study conclusions and caveats: With few donors, the genetic and exposure-history diversity represented was limited.

This receptor was taken from a woman in her thirties or forties in good health. Some clones in this sample may be carry-over from other donors' samples. The chain couples TRBV18 to TRBJ1-4, with TRBD1 matching over 10 bases. Sequencing was performed on PBMCs. CDR3 in amino acids: CASSPRQGASTGEKLFF. In nucleotides, the CDR3 is TGTGCCAGCTCACCCCGACAGGGGGCGTCCACAGGCGAAAAACTGTTTTTT.